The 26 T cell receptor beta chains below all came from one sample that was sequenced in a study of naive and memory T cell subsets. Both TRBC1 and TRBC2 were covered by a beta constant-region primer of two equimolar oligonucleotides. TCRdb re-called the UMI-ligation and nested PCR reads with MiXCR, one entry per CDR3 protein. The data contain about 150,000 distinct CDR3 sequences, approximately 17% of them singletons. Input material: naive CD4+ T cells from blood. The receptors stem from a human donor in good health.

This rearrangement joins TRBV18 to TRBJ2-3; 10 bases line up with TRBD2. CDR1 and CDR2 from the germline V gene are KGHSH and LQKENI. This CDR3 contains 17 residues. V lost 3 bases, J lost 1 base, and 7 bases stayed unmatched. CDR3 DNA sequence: TGTGCCAGCTCACCTAGATTAGCGGGAGGAGGCACAGATACGCAGTATTTT. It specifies CASSPRLAGGGTDTQYF.

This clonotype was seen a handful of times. The CDR3 DNA sequence: TGTGCCAGCAGTTTCTGGGACGACTCTTACAATGAGCAGTTCTTC. Amino acid sequence: CASSFWDDSYNEQFF. The chain carries TRBV27 and TRBJ2-1; either TRBD1 or TRBD2 may supply D (5 bases each). The V gene lost 3 bases and the J gene lost 4 bases, with 13 bases spanning the gap. This CDR3 has 15 residues. In germline, CDR1 is MNHEY, CDR2 SMNVEV (reference sequence).

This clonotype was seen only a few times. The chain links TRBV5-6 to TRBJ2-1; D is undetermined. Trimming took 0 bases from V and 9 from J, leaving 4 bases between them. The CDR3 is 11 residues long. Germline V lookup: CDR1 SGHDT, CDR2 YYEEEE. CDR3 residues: CASSLVLEQFF. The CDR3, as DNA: TGTGCCAGCAGCTTGGTTCTTGAGCAGTTCTTC. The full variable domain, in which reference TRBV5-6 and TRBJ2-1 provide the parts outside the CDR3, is DAGVTQSPTHLIKTRGQQVTLRCSPKSGHDTVSWYQQALGQGPQFIFQYYEEEERQRGNFPDRFSGHQFPNYSSELNVNALLLGDSALYLCASSLVLEQFFGPGTRLTVL.

As DNA, the CDR3 is TGCAGCGCCGGGGCTGTCGAAAAACTGTTTTTT. As protein: CSAGAVEKLFF. V usage is TRBV29-1 and J usage is TRBJ1-4, with D tentatively TRBD1 (5 bases). Germline values: CDR1 SQVTM, CDR2 ANQGSEA. The CDR3 consists of 11 residues. Trimming stripped 7 bases from V and 8 bases from J, with 11 bases between.

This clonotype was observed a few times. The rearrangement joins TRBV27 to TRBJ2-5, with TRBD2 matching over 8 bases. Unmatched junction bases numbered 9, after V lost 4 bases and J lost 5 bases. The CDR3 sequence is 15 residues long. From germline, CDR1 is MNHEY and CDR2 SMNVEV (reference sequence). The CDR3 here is CASSSREGLGETQYF. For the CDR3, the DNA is TGTGCCAGCAGTTCTCGGGAGGGCCTCGGGGAGACCCAGTACTTC.

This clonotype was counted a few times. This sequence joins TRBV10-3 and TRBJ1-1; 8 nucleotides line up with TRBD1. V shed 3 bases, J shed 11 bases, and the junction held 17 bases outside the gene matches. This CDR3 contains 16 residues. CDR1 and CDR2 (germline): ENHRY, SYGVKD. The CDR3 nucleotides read TGTGCCATCAGTGATTTCGACTGGGGACAGGACTTTGGGGCTTTCTTT. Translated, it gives CAISDFDWGQDFGAFF.

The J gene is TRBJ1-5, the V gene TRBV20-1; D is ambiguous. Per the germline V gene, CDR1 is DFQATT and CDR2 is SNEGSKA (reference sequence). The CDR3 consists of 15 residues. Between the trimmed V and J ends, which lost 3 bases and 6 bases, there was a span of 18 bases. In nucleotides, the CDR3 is TGCAGTGCTAGCAGAGACTCATACGACGGTCAGCCCCAGCATTTT. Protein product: CSASRDSYDGQPQHF.

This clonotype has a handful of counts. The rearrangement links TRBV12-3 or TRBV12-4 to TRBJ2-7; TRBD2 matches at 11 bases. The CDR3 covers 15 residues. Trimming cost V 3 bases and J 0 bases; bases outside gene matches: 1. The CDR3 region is CASSFGLAGSYEQYF. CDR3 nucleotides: TGTGCCAGCAGTTTTGGACTAGCGGGCTCCTACGAGCAGTACTTC.

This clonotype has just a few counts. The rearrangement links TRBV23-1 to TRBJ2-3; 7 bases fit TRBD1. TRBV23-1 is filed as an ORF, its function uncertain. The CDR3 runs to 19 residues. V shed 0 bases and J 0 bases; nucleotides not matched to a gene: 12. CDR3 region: CASSQSRAGGDVSTDTQYF. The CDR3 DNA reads TGCGCCAGCAGTCAATCGAGGGCAGGGGGAGATGTAAGCACAGATACGCAGTATTTT.

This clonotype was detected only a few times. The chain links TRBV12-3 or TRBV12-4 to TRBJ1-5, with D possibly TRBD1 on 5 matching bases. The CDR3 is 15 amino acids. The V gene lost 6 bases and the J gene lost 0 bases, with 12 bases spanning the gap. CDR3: CASRVGGDSNQPQHF. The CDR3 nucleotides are TGTGCCAGCAGGGTCGGAGGGGATAGCAATCAGCCCCAGCATTTT.

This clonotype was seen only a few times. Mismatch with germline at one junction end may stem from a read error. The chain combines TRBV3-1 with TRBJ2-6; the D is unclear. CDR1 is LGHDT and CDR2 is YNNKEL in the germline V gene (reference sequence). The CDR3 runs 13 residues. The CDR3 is CASSQVGVNVLTF. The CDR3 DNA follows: TGTGCCAGCAGCCAAGTTGGGGTCAACGTCCTGACTTTC.

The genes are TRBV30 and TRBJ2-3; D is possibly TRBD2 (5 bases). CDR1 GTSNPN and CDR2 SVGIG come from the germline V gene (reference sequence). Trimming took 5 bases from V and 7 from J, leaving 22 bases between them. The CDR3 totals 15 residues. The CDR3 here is CAWRGGVGSIYTQYF. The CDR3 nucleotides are TGTGCCTGGCGGGGTGGTGTAGGGTCGATATATACGCAGTATTTT.

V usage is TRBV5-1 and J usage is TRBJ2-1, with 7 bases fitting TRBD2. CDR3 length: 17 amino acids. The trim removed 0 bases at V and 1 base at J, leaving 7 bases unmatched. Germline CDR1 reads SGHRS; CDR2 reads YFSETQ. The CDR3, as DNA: TGCGCCAGCAGCTTGGCCCAACTAGCGTTATCCTACAATGAGCAGTTCTTC. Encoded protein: CASSLAQLALSYNEQFF.

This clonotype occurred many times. The CDR3 bases are TGTGCCAGCAGCTTAGGTCACGGGGCTAGAACTATGGGAGAGCAGTTCTTC. Protein product: CASSLGHGARTMGEQFF. The rearrangement links TRBV11-2 to TRBJ2-1; tentatively, D is TRBD1 or TRBD2 (5 bases each). Trimming shortened V by 1 base and J by 10 bases, and 23 bases separated the two germline ends. The CDR3 is 17 residues long. CDR1 is SGHAT, CDR2 FQNNGV, per germline.

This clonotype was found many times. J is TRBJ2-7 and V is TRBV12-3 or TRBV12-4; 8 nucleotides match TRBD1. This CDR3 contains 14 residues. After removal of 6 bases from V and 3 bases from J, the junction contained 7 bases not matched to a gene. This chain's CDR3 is CASSPRQGNYEQYF. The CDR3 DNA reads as TGTGCCAGCAGCCCCCGACAGGGGAACTACGAGCAGTACTTC.

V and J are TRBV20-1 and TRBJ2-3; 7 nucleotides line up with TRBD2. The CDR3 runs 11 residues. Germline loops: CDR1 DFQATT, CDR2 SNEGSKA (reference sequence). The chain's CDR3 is CRGGRADTQYF. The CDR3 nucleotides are TGCAGGGGAGGGCGGGCAGATACGCAGTATTTT.

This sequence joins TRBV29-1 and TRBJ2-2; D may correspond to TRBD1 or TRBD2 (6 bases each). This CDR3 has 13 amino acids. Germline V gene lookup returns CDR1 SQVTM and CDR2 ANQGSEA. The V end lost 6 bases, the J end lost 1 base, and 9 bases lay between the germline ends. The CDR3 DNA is TGCAGCGTCGCGGGACAGAACACCGGGGAGCTGTTTTTT. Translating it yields CSVAGQNTGELFF.

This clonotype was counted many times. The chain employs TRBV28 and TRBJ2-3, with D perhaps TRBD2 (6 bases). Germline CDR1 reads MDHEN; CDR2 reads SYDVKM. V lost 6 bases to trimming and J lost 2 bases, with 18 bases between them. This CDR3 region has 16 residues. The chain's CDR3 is CASSPVGRDHTDTQYF. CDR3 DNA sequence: TGTGCCAGCAGCCCCGTGGGGCGGGACCACACAGATACGCAGTATTTT.

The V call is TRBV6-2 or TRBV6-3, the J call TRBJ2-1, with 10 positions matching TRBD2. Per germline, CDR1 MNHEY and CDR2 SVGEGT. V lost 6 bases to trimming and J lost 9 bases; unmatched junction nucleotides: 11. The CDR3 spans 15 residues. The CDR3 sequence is CASSPASGRVSEQFF. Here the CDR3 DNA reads TGTGCCAGCAGCCCAGCTAGCGGGAGAGTTAGTGAGCAGTTCTTC.

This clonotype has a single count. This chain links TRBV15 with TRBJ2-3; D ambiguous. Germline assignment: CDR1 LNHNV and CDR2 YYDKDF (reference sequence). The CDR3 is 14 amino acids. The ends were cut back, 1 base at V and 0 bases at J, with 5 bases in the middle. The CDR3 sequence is CATSRGQSTDTQYF. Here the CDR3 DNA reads TGTGCCACCAGCAGAGGACAAAGCACAGATACGCAGTATTTT. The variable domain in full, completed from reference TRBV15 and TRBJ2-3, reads DAMVIQNPRYQVTQFGKPVTLSCSQTLNHNVMYWYQQKSSQAPKLLFHYYDKDFNNEADTPDNFQSRRPNTSFCFLDIRSPGLGDTAMYLCATSRGQSTDTQYFGPGTRLTVL.

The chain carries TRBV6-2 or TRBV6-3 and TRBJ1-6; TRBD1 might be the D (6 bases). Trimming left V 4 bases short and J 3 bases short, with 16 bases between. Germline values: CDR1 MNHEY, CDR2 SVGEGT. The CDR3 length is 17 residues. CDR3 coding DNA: TGTGCCAGCAGTTCGGCAGGGGCCGATCTCTATAATTCACCCCTCCACTTT. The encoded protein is CASSSAGADLYNSPLHF.

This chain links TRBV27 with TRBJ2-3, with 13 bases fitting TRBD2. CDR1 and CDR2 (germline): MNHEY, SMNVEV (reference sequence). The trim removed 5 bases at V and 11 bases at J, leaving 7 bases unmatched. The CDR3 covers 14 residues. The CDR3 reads CASSRTSGGDGQYF. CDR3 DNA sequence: TGTGCCAGCAGTCGGACTAGCGGGGGAGATGGGCAGTATTTT.

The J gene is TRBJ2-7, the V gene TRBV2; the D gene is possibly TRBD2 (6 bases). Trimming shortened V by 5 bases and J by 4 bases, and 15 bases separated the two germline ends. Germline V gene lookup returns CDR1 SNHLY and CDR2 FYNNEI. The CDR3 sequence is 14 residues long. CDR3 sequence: CASSTGEGRYEQYF. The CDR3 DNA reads TGTGCCAGCAGTACGGGAGAAGGTCGGTACGAGCAGTACTTC. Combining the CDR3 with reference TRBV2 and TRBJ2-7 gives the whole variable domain EPEVTQTPSHQVTQMGQEVILRCVPISNHLYFYWYRQILGQKVEFLVSFYNNEISEKSEIFDDQFSVERPDGSNFTLKIRSTKLEDSAMYFCASSTGEGRYEQYFGPGTRLTVT.

CDR3 coding DNA: TGTGCCAGCAGTTACTTGGGAAGCAATCAGCCCCAGCATTTT. It translates to CASSYLGSNQPQHF. The chain carries TRBV6-2 or TRBV6-3 and TRBJ1-5; D is unresolved. Trimming took off 1 base at V and 1 base at J, with 5 bases between the two ends. Germline CDR1 and CDR2: MNHEY and SVGEGT. CDR3 size: 14 residues.

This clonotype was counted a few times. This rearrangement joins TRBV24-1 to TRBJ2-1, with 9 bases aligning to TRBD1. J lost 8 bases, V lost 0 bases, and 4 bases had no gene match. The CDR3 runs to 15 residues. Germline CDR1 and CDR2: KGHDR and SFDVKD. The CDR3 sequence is CATSDLGTGNYEQFF. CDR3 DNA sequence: TGTGCCACCAGTGATTTGGGGACAGGGAATTATGAGCAGTTCTTC.

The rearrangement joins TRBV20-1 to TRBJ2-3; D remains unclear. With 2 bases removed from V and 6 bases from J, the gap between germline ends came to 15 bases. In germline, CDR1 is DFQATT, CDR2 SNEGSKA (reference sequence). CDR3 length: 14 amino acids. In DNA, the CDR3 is TGCAGTGCTAGATTCGGGCTCGGTGGTGATACGCAGTATTTT. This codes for CSARFGLGGDTQYF.